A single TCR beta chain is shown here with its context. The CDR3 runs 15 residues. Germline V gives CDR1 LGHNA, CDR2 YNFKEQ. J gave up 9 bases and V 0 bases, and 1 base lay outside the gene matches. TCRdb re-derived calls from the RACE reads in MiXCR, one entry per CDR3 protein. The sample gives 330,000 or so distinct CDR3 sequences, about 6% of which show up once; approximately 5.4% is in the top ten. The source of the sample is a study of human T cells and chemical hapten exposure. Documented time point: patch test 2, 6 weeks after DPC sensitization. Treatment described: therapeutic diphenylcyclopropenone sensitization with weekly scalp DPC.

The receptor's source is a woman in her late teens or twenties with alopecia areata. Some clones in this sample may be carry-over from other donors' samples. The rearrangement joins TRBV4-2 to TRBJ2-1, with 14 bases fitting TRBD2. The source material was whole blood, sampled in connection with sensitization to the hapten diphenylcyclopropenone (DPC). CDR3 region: CASSQETSGGAEQFF. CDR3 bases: TGTGCCAGCAGCCAAGAGACTAGCGGGGGGGCTGAGCAGTTCTTC.